The T cell receptor (beta chain) under discussion was sequenced for a study of blood T cell repertoires in COVID-19. Study details: Samples of COVID-19 (acute and convalescent) were obtained from the United States, Italy and Spain. PBMCs, B-cell-depleted T cells, or T cells provided the cDNA or gDNA that made up the material.

The V and J ends lost 7 bases and 4 bases respectively, with 16 bases between them. The CDR3 contains 15 residues. Germline CDR1 reads LNHDA; CDR2 reads SQIVND (reference sequence). Per the original methods: Reference gene primer amplification gave nucleated cell count estimates. Generated by immunoSEQ multiplex PCR, the TCRdb table keeps only in-frame clones and is missing some. D and trimming were read from the DNA, whereas the V and J calls and clone size are those reported in that table. The table lists under 200,000 clones, approximately 83% of them singletons. The sequenced sample was peripheral blood. The chain uses TRBV19 and TRBJ2-2; D unclear. The origin of this receptor is a man aged 65-85 years with active or convalescent COVID-19. This CDR3 is CASTTRLGLTGELFF. The CDR3 DNA sequence: TGTGCCAGTACCACCAGGTTGGGCCTCACCGGGGAGCTGTTTTTT.